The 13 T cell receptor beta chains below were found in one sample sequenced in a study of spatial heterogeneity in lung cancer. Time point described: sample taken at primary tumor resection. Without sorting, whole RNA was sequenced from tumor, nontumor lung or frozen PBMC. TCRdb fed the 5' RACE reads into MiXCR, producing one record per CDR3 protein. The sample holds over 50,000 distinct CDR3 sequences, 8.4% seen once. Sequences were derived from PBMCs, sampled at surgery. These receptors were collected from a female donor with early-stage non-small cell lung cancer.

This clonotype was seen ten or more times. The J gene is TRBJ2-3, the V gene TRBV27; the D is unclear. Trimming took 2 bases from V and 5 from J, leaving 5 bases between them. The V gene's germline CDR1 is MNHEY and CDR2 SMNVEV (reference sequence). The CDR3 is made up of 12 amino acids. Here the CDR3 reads CASSLTRDTQYF. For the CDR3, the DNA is TGTGCCAGCAGTTTAACCAGAGATACGCAGTATTTT.

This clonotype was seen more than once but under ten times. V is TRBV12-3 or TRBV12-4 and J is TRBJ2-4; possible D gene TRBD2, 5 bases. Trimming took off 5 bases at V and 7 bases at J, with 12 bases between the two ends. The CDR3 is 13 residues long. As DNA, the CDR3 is TGTGCCAGCAGTCGGGGTACACCGAACATTCAGTACTTC. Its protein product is CASSRGTPNIQYF.

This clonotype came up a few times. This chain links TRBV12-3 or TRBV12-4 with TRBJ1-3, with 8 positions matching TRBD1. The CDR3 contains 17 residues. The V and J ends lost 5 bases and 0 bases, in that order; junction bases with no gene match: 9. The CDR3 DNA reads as TGTGCCAGCAGTCGACCGGGACAGGTTTACTCTGGAAACACCATATATTTT. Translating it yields CASSRPGQVYSGNTIYF.

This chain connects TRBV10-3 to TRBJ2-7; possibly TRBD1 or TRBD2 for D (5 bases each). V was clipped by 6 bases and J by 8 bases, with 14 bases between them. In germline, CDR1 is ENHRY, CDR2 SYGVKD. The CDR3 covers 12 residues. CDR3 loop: CAIRRDRSKQYV. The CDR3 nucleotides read TGTGCCATCAGACGGGACCGCTCGAAGCAGTACGTC.

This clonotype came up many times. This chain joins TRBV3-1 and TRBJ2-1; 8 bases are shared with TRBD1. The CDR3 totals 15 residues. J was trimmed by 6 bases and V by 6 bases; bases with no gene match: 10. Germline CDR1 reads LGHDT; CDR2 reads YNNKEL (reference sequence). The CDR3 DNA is TGTGCCAGCAGAACCGGGACAGGTGGGCCCAATGAGCAGTTCTTC. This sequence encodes CASRTGTGGPNEQFF.

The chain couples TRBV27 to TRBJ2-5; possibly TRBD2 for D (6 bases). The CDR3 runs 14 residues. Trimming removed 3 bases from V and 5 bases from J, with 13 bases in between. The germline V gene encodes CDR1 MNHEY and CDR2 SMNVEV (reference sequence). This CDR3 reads CASSLEGRIETQYF. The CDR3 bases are TGTGCCAGCAGTTTGGAGGGGCGGATCGAGACCCAGTACTTC.

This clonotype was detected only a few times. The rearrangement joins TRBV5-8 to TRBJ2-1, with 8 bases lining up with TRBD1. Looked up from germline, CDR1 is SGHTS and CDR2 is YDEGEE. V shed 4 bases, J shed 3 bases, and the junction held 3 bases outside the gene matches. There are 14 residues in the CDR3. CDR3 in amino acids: CASSPGQVYNEQFF. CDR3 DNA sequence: TGTGCCAGCAGCCCGGGACAGGTCTACAATGAGCAGTTCTTC.

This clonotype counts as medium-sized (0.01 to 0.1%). The CDR3 DNA follows: TGTGCCAGCAGTTTAGTAGGGCCGGGAAGCCTCTACGAGCAGTACTTC. Its protein is CASSLVGPGSLYEQYF. This rearrangement joins TRBV27 to TRBJ2-7; tentative D call: TRBD2 (5 bases). The CDR3 consists of 16 residues. Germline loops: CDR1 MNHEY, CDR2 SMNVEV (reference sequence). Deletions cut 2 bases from V and 3 bases from J, with 17 bases between.

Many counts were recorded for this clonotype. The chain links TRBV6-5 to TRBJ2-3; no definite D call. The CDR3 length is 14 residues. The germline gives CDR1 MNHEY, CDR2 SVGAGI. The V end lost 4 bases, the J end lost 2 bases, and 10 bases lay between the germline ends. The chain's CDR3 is CASSSTRPTDTQYF. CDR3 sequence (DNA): TGTGCCAGCAGTTCGACAAGGCCCACAGATACGCAGTATTTT.

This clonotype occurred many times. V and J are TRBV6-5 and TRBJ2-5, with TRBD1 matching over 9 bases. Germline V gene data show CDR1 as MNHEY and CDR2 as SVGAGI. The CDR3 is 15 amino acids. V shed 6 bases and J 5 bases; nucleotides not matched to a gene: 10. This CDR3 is CASSPDRGQGETQYF. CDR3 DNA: TGTGCCAGCAGCCCGGACAGGGGCCAGGGGGAGACCCAGTACTTC.

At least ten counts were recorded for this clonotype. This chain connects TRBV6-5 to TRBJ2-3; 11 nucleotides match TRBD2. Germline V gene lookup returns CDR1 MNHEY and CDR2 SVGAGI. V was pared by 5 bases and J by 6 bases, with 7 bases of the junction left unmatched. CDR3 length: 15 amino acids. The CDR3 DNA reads TGTGCCAGCAGTGCCACTAGCGGGAGAATCGATACGCAGTATTTT. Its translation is CASSATSGRIDTQYF.

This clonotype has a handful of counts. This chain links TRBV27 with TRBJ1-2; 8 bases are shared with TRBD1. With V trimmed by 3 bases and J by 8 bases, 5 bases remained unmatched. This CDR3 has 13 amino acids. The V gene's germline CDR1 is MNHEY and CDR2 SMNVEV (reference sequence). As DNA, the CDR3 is TGTGCCAGCAGTTTTTGGCAGGGGGCCGGCTACACCTTC. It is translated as CASSFWQGAGYTF.

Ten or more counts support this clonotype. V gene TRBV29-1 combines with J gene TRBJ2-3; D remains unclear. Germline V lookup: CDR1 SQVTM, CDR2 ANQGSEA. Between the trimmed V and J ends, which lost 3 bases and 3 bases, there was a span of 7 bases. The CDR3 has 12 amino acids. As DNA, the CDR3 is TGCAGCGTTGATGACCAAACAGATACGCAGTATTTT. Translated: CSVDDQTDTQYF.